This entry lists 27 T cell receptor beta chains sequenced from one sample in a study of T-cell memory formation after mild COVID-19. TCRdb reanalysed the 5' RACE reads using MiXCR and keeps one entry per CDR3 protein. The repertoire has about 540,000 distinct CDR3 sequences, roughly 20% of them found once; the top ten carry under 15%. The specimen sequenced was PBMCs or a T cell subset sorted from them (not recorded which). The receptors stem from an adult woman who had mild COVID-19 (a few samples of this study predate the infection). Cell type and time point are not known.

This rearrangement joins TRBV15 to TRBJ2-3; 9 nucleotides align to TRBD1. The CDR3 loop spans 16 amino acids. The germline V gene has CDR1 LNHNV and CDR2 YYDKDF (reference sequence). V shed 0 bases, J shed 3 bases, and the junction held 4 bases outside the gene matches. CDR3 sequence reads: CATSRDVGQGTDTQYF. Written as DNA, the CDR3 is TGTGCCACCAGCAGAGATGTGGGACAGGGAACAGATACGCAGTATTTT.

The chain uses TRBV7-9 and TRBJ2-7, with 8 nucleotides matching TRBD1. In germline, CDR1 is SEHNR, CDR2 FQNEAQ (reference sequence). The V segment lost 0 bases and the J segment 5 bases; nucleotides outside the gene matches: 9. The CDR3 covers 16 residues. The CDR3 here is CASSLAPTGVKNEQYF. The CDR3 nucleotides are TGTGCCAGCAGCTTAGCTCCGACAGGGGTCAAGAACGAGCAGTACTTC. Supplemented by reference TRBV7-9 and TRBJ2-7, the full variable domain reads DTGVSQNPRHKITKRGQNVTFRCDPISEHNRLYWYRQTLGQGPEFLTYFQNEAQLEKSRLLSDRFSAERPKGSFSTLEIQRTEQGDSAMYLCASSLAPTGVKNEQYFGPGTRLTVT.

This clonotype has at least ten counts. The CDR3 here is CASPLGVRNTEAFF. DNA for the CDR3: TGTGCCAGCCCCTTGGGGGTCCGAAACACTGAAGCTTTCTTT. J is TRBJ1-1 and V is TRBV6-1; D is possibly TRBD1 (5 bases). This CDR3 has 14 residues. V shed 8 bases and J shed 2 bases, with 15 bases lying between them. Germline V gene lookup returns CDR1 MNHNS and CDR2 SASEGT.

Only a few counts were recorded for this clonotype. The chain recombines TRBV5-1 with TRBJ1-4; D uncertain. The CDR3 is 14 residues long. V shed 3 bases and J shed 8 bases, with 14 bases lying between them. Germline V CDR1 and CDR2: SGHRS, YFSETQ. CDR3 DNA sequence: TGCGCCAGCAGCTCCCGGGCCCCGGGGGAAAAACTGTTTTTT. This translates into CASSSRAPGEKLFF.

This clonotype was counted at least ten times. For the CDR3, the DNA is TGTGCCAGCAGCTTAGCGGGGACGGCCTACGAGCAGTACTTC. Protein: CASSLAGTAYEQYF. This chain joins TRBV7-8 and TRBJ2-7; either TRBD1 or TRBD2 may supply D (5 bases each). This CDR3 region has 14 residues. Germline V gene lookup returns CDR1 SGHVS and CDR2 FQNEAQ. V shed 0 bases and J shed 2 bases, with 8 bases lying between them.

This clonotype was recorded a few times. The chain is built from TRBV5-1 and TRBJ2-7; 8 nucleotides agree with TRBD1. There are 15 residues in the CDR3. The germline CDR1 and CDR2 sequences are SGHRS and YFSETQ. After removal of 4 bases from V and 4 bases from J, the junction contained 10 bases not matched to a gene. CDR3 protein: CASSLDPGQAYEQYF. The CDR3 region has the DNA TGCGCCAGCAGCCTTGACCCGGGACAGGCTTACGAGCAGTACTTC.

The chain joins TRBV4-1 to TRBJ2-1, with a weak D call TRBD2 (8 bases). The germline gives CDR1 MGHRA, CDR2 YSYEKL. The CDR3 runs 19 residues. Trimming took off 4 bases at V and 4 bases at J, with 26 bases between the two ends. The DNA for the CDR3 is TGCGCCAGCAGCCCAACTAGGGGGCGGGGGGACCCCTCTTACAATGAGCAGTTCTTC. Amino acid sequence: CASSPTRGRGDPSYNEQFF.

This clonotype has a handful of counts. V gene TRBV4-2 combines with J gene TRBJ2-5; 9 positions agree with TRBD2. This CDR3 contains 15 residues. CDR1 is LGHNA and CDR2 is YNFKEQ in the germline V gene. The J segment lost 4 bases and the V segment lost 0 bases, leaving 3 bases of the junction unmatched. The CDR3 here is CASSQDSGGPETQYF. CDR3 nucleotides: TGTGCCAGCAGCCAAGATAGCGGGGGCCCAGAGACCCAGTACTTC.

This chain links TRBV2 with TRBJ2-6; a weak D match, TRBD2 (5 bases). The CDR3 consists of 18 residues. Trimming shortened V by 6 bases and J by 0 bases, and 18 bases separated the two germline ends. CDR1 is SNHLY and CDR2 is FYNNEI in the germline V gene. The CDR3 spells CASSQEGVHSSGANVLTF. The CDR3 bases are TGTGCCAGCAGCCAAGAGGGAGTTCATAGCTCTGGGGCCAACGTCCTGACTTTC.

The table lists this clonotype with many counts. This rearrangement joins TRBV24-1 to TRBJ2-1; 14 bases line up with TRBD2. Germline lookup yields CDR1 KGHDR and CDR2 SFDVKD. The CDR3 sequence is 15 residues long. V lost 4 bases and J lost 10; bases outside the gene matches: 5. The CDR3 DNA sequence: TGTGCCACCAGTGACGGAGGACTAGCGGGAGGCGAGCAGTTCTTC. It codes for CATSDGGLAGGEQFF.

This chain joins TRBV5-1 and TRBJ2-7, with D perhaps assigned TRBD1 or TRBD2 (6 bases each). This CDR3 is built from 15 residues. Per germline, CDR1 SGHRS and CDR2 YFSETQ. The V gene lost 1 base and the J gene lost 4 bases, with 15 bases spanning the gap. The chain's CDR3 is CASSLTRGAPYEQYF. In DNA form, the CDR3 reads TGCGCCAGCAGCTTGACGAGGGGGGCACCTTACGAGCAGTACTTC.

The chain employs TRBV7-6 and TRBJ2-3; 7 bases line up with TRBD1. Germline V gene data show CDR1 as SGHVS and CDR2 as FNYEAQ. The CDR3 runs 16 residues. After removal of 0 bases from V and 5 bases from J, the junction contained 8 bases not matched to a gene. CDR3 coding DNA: TGTGCCAGCAGCTTAGCGGTCAGGGGGTTAATAGATACGCAGTATTTT. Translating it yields CASSLAVRGLIDTQYF.

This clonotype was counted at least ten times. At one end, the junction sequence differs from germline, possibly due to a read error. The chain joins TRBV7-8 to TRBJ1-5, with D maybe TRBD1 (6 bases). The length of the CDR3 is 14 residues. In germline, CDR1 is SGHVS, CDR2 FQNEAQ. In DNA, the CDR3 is TGTGCCAGCACCTTAAGGGGGGATTTTGGGCCCCAGCATTTT. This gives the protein CASTLRGDFGPQHF.

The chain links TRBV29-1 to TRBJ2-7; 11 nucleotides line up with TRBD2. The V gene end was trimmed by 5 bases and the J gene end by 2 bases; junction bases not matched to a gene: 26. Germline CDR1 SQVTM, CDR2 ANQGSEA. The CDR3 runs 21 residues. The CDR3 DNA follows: TGCAGCGTTACTTACGGACGGGTGCAGCGGGGGACTAGCGGAACCGCCTACGAGCAGTACTTC. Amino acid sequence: CSVTYGRVQRGTSGTAYEQYF.

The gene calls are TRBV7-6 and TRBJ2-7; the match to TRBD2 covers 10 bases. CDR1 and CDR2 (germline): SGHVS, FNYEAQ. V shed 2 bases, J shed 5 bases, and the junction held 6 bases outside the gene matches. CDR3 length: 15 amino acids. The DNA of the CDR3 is TGTGCCAGCAGCTTAAGCGGGGGGGGGCCCGACGAGCAGTACTTC. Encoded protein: CASSLSGGGPDEQYF.

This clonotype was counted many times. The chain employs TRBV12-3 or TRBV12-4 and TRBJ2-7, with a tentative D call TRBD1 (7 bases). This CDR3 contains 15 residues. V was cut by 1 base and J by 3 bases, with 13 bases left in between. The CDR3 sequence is CASSLVAGGGYEQYF. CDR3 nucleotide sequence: TGTGCCAGCAGTTTAGTGGCAGGGGGAGGCTACGAGCAGTACTTC.

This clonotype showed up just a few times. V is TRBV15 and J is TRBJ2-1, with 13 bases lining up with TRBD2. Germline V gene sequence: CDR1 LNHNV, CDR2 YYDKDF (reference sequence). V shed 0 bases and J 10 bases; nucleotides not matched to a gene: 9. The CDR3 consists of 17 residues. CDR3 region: CATSRDRTSGGRSEQFF. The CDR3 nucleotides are TGTGCCACCAGCAGAGATAGGACTAGCGGGGGAAGAAGCGAGCAGTTCTTC.

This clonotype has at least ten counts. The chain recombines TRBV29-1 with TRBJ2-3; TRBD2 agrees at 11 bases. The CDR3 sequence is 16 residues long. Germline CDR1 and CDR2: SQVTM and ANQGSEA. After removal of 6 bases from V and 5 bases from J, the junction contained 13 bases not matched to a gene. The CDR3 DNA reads TGCAGCGTGGCCCCGGGACTAGCGGAGAGTCGAGATACGCAGTATTTT. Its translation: CSVAPGLAESRDTQYF.

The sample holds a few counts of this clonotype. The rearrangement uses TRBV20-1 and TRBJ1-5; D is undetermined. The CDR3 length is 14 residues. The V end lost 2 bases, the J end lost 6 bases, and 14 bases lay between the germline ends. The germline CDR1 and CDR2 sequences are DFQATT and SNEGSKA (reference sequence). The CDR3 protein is CSARSSGIGQPQHF. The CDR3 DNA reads TGCAGTGCTAGATCATCCGGGATTGGTCAGCCCCAGCATTTT.

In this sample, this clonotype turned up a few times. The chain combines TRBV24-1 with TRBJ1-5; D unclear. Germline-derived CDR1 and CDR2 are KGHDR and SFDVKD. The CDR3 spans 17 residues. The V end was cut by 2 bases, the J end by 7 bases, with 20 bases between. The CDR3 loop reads CATSDSATTPLGQPQHF. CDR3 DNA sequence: TGTGCCACCAGTGATTCTGCTACGACTCCTCTGGGACAGCCCCAGCATTTT.

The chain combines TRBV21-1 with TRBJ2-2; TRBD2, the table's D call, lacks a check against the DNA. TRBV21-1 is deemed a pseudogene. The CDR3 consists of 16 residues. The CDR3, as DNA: TGTGCCAGCAGGCTACTAGCGGGAAAGAACACCGGGGAGCTGTTTTTT. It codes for CASRLLAGKNTGELFF.

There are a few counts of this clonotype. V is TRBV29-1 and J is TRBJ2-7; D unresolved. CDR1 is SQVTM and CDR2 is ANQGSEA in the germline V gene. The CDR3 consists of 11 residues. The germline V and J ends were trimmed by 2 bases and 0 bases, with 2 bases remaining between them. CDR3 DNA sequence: TGCAGCGTTGAATCCTCCTACGAGCAGTACTTC. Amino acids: CSVESSYEQYF.

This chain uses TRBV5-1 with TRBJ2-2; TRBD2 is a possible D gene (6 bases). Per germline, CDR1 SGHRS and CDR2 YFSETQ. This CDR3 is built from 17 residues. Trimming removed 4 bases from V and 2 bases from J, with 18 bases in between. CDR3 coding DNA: TGCGCCAGCAGCGCCCCTCCGGGGGTGGGAAACACCGGGGAGCTGTTTTTT. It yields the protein CASSAPPGVGNTGELFF.

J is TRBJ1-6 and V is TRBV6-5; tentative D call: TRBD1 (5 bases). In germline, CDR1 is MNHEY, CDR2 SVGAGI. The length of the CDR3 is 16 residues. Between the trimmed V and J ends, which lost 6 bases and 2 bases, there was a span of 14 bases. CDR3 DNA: TGTGCCAGCAGCTATGCAGGGAGCGCCTATAATTCACCCCTCCACTTT. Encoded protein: CASSYAGSAYNSPLHF.

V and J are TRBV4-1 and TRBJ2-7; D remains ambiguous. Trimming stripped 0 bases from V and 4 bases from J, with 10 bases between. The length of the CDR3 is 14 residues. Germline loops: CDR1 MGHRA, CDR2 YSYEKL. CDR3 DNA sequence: TGCGCCAGCAGCCAAGATCAGGTAGGATACGAGCAGTACTTC. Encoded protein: CASSQDQVGYEQYF.

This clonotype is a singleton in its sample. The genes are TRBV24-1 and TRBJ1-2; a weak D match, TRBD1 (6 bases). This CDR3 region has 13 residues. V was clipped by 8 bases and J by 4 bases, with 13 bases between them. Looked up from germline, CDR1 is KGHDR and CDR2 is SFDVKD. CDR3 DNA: TGTGCCACCAAGGACAGATTTGGCTATGGCTACACCTTC. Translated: CATKDRFGYGYTF.

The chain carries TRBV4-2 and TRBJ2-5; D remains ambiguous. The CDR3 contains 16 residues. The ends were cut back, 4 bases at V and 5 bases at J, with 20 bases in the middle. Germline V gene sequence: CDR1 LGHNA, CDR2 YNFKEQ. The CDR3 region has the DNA TGTGCCAGCAGCCGCTATGGAGTAGGTGCCGGGGAGACCCAGTACTTC. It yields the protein CASSRYGVGAGETQYF.